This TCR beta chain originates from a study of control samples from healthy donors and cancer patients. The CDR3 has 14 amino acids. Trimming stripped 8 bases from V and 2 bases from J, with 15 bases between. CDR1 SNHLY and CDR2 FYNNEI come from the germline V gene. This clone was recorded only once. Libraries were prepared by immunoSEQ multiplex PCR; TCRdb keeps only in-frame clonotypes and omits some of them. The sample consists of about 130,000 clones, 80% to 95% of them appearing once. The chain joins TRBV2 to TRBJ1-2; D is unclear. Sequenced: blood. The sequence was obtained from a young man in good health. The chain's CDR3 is CASPEAVSNYGYTF. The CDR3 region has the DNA TGTGCCAGCCCGGAGGCGGTTTCAAACTATGGCTACACCTTC.